This T cell receptor (beta chain) stems from a study of blood T cell repertoires in COVID-19. The wider study: Sites in the United States, Italy and Spain provided acute and convalescent COVID-19 samples. In each case, the material was cDNA or gDNA derived from T cells, B-cell-depleted T cells, or PBMCs.

The CDR3 extends over 14 amino acids. The V gene lost 3 bases and the J gene lost 2 bases, with 10 bases spanning the gap. Germline V gene data show CDR1 as LNHDA and CDR2 as SQIVND (reference sequence). Using immunoSEQ multiplex PCR, the repertoire was profiled, and TCRdb retains in-frame clones only, with some absent. The data contain roughly 250,000 clones, approximately 86% of them singletons. A note on this clone: Distinct nucleotide sequences in the sample also encode this CDR3.

Specimen: peripheral blood. The source is a man in his sixties who had recovered from COVID-19. The rearrangement joins TRBV19 to TRBJ1-2; D may be TRBD1 (5 bases). As DNA, the CDR3 is TGTGCCAGTAGTATCTTCGGGGGAAACTATGGCTACACCTTC. Its protein product is CASSIFGGNYGYTF.